The 7 T cell receptor beta chains given below trace back to one sample, sequenced in a study of blood T cell repertoires in COVID-19. Profiled with immunoSEQ multiplex PCR; TCRdb holds only in-frame clones, not every one. The sample lists 50,000 to 70,000 clones, 70% to 85% occurring once. The sequenced sample consisted of peripheral blood. The receptors were sampled from a man in his 70s with active COVID-19.

In this sample, this clone turned up a few times. This rearrangement joins TRBV23-1 to TRBJ1-1; 8 positions agree with TRBD1. TRBV23-1 is placed among ORFs of uncertain function. Trimming took 5 bases from V and 1 from J; bases not matched to a gene: 3. This CDR3 spans 14 amino acids. Here the CDR3 reads CASSDRGPNTEAFF. CDR3 nucleotides: TGCGCCAGCAGTGACAGGGGTCCGAACACTGAAGCTTTCTTT.

In regard to this clone: The same CDR3 arises from other DNA sequences in this sample as well. The chain recombines TRBV5-5 with TRBJ1-2; D might be TRBD1 (5 bases). Germline V gene data show CDR1 as SGHKS and CDR2 as YYEKEE (reference sequence). V gave up 4 bases and J gave up 4 bases, with 14 bases separating them. This CDR3 region has 14 residues. CDR3 sequence reads: CASSPDSGGYGYTF. The CDR3 DNA follows: TGTGCCAGCAGCCCGGACTCCGGGGGCTATGGCTACACCTTC.

V and J are TRBV6-1 and TRBJ1-2; unclear D gene. The germline V gene has CDR1 MNHNS and CDR2 SASEGT. The V end lost 3 bases, the J end lost 5 bases, and 4 bases lay between the germline ends. The CDR3 consists of 11 residues. CDR3 protein: CASSDRYGYTF. CDR3 coding DNA: TGTGCCAGCAGTGACAGATATGGCTACACCTTC.

This clone came up a few times. The V and J genes are TRBV6-2 or TRBV6-3 and TRBJ2-1; 10 bases map to TRBD2. V was pared by 0 bases and J by 5 bases, with 16 bases of the junction left unmatched. Germline lookup yields CDR1 MNHEY and CDR2 SVGEGT. This CDR3 comprises 20 residues. The CDR3 reads CASSYSRLQRSGRGDNEQFF. The CDR3 coding sequence is TGTGCCAGCAGTTACTCGAGGCTACAACGAAGCGGGAGGGGAGACAATGAGCAGTTCTTC.

The chain couples TRBV7-2 to TRBJ2-3, with 7 bases fitting TRBD2. The CDR3 has 16 amino acids. Unmatched junction bases numbered 10, after V lost 4 bases and J lost 3 bases. Germline CDR1 SGHTA, CDR2 FQGNSA. CDR3 in amino acids: CASSSLTGGLTDTQYF. CDR3 coding DNA: TGTGCCAGCAGCTCCTTGACGGGAGGACTTACAGATACGCAGTATTTT.

This chain links TRBV4-2 with TRBJ2-7, with 7 bases aligning to TRBD2. CDR3 size: 14 residues. Germline CDR1 LGHNA, CDR2 YNFKEQ. V lost 1 base and J lost 2; bases outside the gene matches: 2. For the CDR3, the DNA is TGTGCCAGCAGCCAAGGGGAGGGTCCCTACGAGCAGTACTTC. Translated: CASSQGEGPYEQYF.

V and J are TRBV4-3 and TRBJ2-1, with TRBD2 matching over 8 bases. This CDR3 has 15 amino acids. After removal of 1 base from V and 9 bases from J, the junction contained 8 bases not matched to a gene. Germline values: CDR1 LGHNA, CDR2 YSLEER. CDR3: CASSQGQAGDSEQFF. For the CDR3, the DNA is TGCGCCAGCAGCCAAGGGCAAGCGGGAGACAGTGAGCAGTTCTTC.